These 11 T cell receptor beta chains originate from one sample sequenced in a study of T cells expressing NK-cell markers. TCRdb re-called the 5' RACE reads, yielding one record per CDR3 amino acid sequence without DNA. The sample features about 150,000 distinct CDR3 sequences, with around 37% in its top ten. The sequenced sample consisted of blood T cells: a sorted CD56 or NKG2C T cell subset, CD4+ or CD8+ T cells, or bulk PBMC T cells (not recorded which). The receptors here all came from a woman between 45 and 60 years old in good health.

The chain combines TRBV7-2 with TRBJ1-3; TCRdb names TRBD1, which stays unverified in the absence of DNA. CDR1 and CDR2 (germline): SGHTA, FQGNSA. The CDR3 loop spans 14 amino acids. The CDR3 sequence: CASTWGSSGNTIYF.

This chain connects TRBV4-1 to TRBJ2-1. The CDR3 sequence is 13 residues long. The germline V gene encodes CDR1 MGHRA and CDR2 YSYEKL. CDR3 loop: CASSQQVGNEQFF.

The chain has TRBV24-1 and TRBJ2-5; the D call from TCRdb, TRBD2, cannot be confirmed without DNA. CDR3 length equals 20 residues. The germline V gene has CDR1 KGHDR and CDR2 SFDVKD. CDR3 loop: CATSDSFGTSGRDDQETQYF.

The V call is TRBV7-9, the J call TRBJ2-1. The germline CDR1 and CDR2 sequences are SEHNR and FQNEAQ (reference sequence). The CDR3 is made up of 13 amino acids. The CDR3 protein is CASSLALRNEQFF.

V usage is TRBV27 and J usage is TRBJ2-3; there is no DNA to check the TCRdb D call of TRBD2. The CDR3 spans 16 residues. Per germline, CDR1 MNHEY and CDR2 SMNVEV (reference sequence). Here the CDR3 reads CASSLSASGVPDTQYF.

The gene calls are TRBV4-1 and TRBJ2-2; TCRdb lists TRBD1, though no DNA is available to test this call. The CDR3 length is 17 residues. The germline V gene has CDR1 MGHRA and CDR2 YSYEKL. The CDR3 reads CASSQEMTGAFTGELFF.

The chain combines TRBV9 with TRBJ2-3. Germline V gives CDR1 SGDLS, CDR2 YYNGEE. The CDR3 consists of 15 residues. The CDR3 region is CASDDLGTSTDTQYF.

The V call is TRBV4-2, the J call TRBJ1-6; the TCRdb call, TRBD1, lacks DNA for checking. This CDR3 comprises 15 residues. The germline V gene encodes CDR1 LGHNA and CDR2 YNFKEQ. CDR3 loop: CASSQGDRSSSPLHF.

The rearrangement joins TRBV12-5 to TRBJ1-1; the TRBD1 assignment by TCRdb is unverifiable without DNA. CDR1 is LGHNT, CDR2 FRNRAP, per germline. The CDR3 has 15 amino acids. The CDR3 loop is CASGTEQDVNTEAFF.

The CDR3 is CASSVPQRNTEAFF. This chain connects TRBV7-9 to TRBJ1-1; the D call from TCRdb, TRBD1, cannot be confirmed without DNA. The CDR3 length is 14 residues. CDR1 is SEHNR and CDR2 is FQNEAQ in the germline V gene (reference sequence).

The chain is built from TRBV3-1 and TRBJ2-2; TCRdb lists TRBD2, though no DNA is available to test this call. The CDR3 totals 17 residues. Germline V gives CDR1 LGHDT, CDR2 YNNKEL (reference sequence). The CDR3 sequence is CASSQDRAGGLRGELFF.